The entry that follows covers one T cell receptor beta chain sequence. No antigen is known for it. Base-call qualities are not available, and no considerably larger clone is one nucleotide away. Each donor gave one peripheral blood draw, averaging about 100 mL, which was collected into heparinised tubes. Using a panel that included CD45RO, CCR7, CD25, CD127, CD95 and CD27, naive, central memory, regulatory and stem cell-like memory CD4+ T cells were sorted on a BD FACSAria II. Every sorted population had a purity above 95%. PBMCs were isolated immediately by Lymphoprep density gradient centrifugation and stained directly without culture. So that batch effects would be minimized, each experiment stained and sorted samples in pairs, pairing one healthy donor with one patient. All of the isolated RNA was reverse transcribed with the High Capacity cDNA Reverse Transcription Kit, so expressed TCRB transcripts were sequenced. Deep immunoSEQ sequencing was applied to naive, central memory and regulatory T cell samples, giving an average of roughly 3.6 million total reads per sample. After sorted cells were lysed in RLT buffer, RNA was extracted with DNase-treated RNeasy Micro or Mini kits, with the choice depending on cell number. Each cell subset was processed on its own to prevent cross-contamination, while patient and healthy donor samples were processed together. Using the immunoSEQ multiplex PCR, TCRB sequences were amplified from cDNA into 87-bp fragments spanning the CDR3 region. The amplicons were sequenced using the Illumina HiSeq platform. In the source study's methods: PCR bias was computationally corrected using synthetic template baselines, reads within Hamming distance 2 were collapsed, and singletons that could not be merged were discarded. Reads were aligned against IMGT to assign V, D and J genes, CDR3 length and insertions or deletions at six rearrangement sites. Within each subset, clonotype counts were normalized to sorted cell number, after which true diversity and Gini coefficients were computed with the tcR R package. Repertoire sharing was quantified using the overlap coefficient calculated on TCRB nucleotide sequences. Out-of-frame TCRB sequences from naive cells were analyzed as a proxy for the pre-selection repertoire. TCRdb obtained this table from immuneACCESS and retained in-frame rearrangements with V and J assigned. These tables miss some clones; where compared with another copy, unresolved V genes account for less than half of the shortfall, and the remainder is unexplained. That table supplies the V and J calls and clone size; D and trimming were determined from the DNA. This sample holds 350,000 to 450,000 clones; less than 15% were observed only once. Under 0.02% of the sample goes to the ten largest clones.

V is reduced by 5 bases and J by 8 bases, leaving a spacing of 16 bases between them. Looking up the germline V gene (reference sequence) yields CDR1 LNHDA and CDR2 SQIVND. From the cysteine up to the phenylalanine, the CDR3 has a length of 13 residues. Only CDR3 DNA is held: 39 bases, read in frame from base 1. These data originate in a study of beta chain features in type 1 diabetes (dated by TCRdb to the late 2010s). Some background on the complete study: No differences in mean age, gender distribution, total cell number or subset yield were found between patients and healthy donors. A total of 107,917,701 sorted cells were examined across all samples, and RNA yield correlated strongly with the number of cells per subset. Naive and central memory subsets were obtained from all 30 or so donors, but regulatory and stem cell-like memory subsets were isolated from only 8 patients and roughly eight healthy donors. In the study, TCRB repertoires of sorted circulating CD4+ T cell subsets from recently diagnosed type 1 diabetes patients were compared with those of matched healthy donors.

General conclusions and limits of the study: At VDJ recombination sites, type 1 diabetes patients had fewer insertions and more deleted nucleotides, which implies abnormalities in thymic rearrangement. Because the HLA sub-analyses included only small numbers of individuals, any influence of HLA type on TCRB rearrangement was left unresolved. A moderate but significant shortening of TCRB CDR3 length was observed in type 1 diabetes patients in all four CD4+ subsets. PCR might favor shorter templates, but patient and control samples were amplified and corrected together, so any skew would affect both groups equally. Naive, central memory and regulatory TCRB repertoires appeared more similar among patients than among healthy donors. Sequencing cDNA rather than genomic DNA could over-represent highly expressing activated cells, although activation and CD3 levels did not differ between groups.

The clonotype originates from a woman between 18 and 29 years old in good health. Sequencing used naive CD4+ T cells from blood. This sample's cell subset or site label indicates: true naive CD4+ T cells. The chain joins TRBV19 to TRBJ2-7; a weak D assignment points to TRBD1 (5 bases agree). The nucleotide sequence reads TGTGCCAGTAGTTCGGAGACAGCCTATAAGCAGTACTTC. Its translation is CASSSETAYKQYF. Joined to the reference TRBV19 and TRBJ2-7 proteins, this CDR3 gives the full variable domain: DGGITQSPKYLFRKEGQNVTLSCEQNLNHDAMYWYRQDPGQGLRLIYYSQIVNDFQKGDIAEGYSVSREKKESFPLTVTSAQKNPTAFYLCASSSETAYKQYFGPGTRLTVT.